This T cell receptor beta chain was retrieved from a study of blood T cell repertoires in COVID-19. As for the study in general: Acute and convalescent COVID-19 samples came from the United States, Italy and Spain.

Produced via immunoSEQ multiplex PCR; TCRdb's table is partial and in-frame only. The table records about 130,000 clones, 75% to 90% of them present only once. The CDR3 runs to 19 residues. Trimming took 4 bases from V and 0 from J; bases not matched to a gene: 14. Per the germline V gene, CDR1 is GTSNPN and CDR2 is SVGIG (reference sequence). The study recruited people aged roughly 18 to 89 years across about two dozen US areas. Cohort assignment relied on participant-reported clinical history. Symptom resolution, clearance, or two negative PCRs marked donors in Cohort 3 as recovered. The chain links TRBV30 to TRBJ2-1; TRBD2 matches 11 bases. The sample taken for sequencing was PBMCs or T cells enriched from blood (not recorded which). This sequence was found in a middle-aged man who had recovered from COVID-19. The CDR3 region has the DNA TGTGCCTGGAATGAAGGGGCGCGCACTAGCGGGAGCTCCTACAATGAGCAGTTCTTC. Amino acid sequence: CAWNEGARTSGSSYNEQFF.